Listed here is a single TCR beta chain. Its specificity is unknown. This sample is drawn from a study of shared clonotypes between healthy human individuals. The CDR3 covers 18 residues. V dropped 4 bases and J dropped 2; count of bases not matched to a gene: 18. Germline values: CDR1 SGHRS, CDR2 YFSETQ. Study-wide findings and caveats: Rarefaction demonstrated incomplete sorted-subset sequencing despite large depth.

Repertoires were generated with immunoSEQ multiplex PCR, while TCRdb's copy carries only in-frame clones and drops some. Of under 550,000 clones in the sample, 90% to 97% were seen once. The chain joins TRBV5-1 to TRBJ2-7, with TRBD1 matching over 7 bases. The sequence was obtained from a woman aged 25 to 39 in good health. The sequencing input was naive CD4+ T cells sorted from blood. The subset here: CD45RA+ positively selected. CDR3 coding DNA: TGCGCCAGCAGCCCCGGTGCCCAAAACAGGGGAAGGCCCTACGAGCAGTACTTC. Protein sequence: CASSPGAQNRGRPYEQYF. The variable domain in full, with the rest retrieved from reference TRBV5-1 and TRBJ2-7, is KAGVTQTPRYLIKTRGQQVTLSCSPISGHRSVSWYQQTPGQGLQFLFEYFSETQRNKGNFPGRFSGRQFSNSRSEMNVSTLELGDSALYLCASSPGAQNRGRPYEQYFGPGTRLTVT.